Reported below is one T cell receptor beta chain. Its antigen is not yet known. No clone much larger than this one lies a single base away; base qualities are absent. The entry originates in a study of T cell responses to AZD1222 COVID-19 vaccine (dated by TCRdb to about 2021). Regarding the study in general: AZD1222 recipients given second doses at about 4 weeks or at about 12 weeks were pooled, since spike-specific TCR depth and breadth were not found to differ between the two schedules. TCR sequencing covered roughly 230 trial participants: 207 given two doses of AZD1222 and 26 given two doses of MenACWY control vaccine. Trial participants were enrolled into age subgroups of 18-55, 56-69 and 70-plus years, which contained about 150, 28 and 57 TCR-sequenced participants, respectively. General findings and caveats noted by the study authors: Most participants were white British and females outnumbered males, and the authors suggested that clonal diversity may have been underestimated. Conclusions about previously exposed vaccinees are limited because only six or seven AZD1222 recipients were SARS-CoV-2 seropositive at baseline. Spike-specific TCR breadth and depth rose significantly after two AZD1222 doses compared with day 0 and with MenACWY recipients. Reportedly, close to half of the unique spike-specific TCRs recognized epitopes lying outside the regions that are mutated in the B.1.351 and B.1.1.7 variants. Vaccine-associated CD4 TCRs spanned the whole spike protein, with dominant responses in regions 160-218 and 743-854. Because no samples from the day 14 peak response were available, repertoires could be characterized only after the peak T cell response. In the small 56-69-year group, the increase in depth fell short of significance, most likely because of low power.

The sample's time point label is to be understood as: baseline before first vaccination. Samples from vaccinated people were obtained from the UK trials COV001 and COV002, which included a single-blind randomized controlled phase 2/3 trial of AZD1222 (ChAdOx1 nCoV-19) in healthy adults. Trial participant PBMC samples were collected at day 0 and day 28 after the second dose for TCRbeta chain sequencing. CDR1 and CDR2, per the germline V gene (reference sequence), are SGHKS and YYEKEE. The V end gives up 2 bases and the J end 5 bases, leaving 3 bases in the junction not matched to a gene. Its CDR3 holds 14 amino acids, cysteine through phenylalanine. The DNA shown is the 42-base CDR3, in frame from base 1. The CDR3 regions of human TCRbeta chains were subjected to immunosequencing. Per the source publication's procedure: TCRs in the repertoires were compared against a reference library of SARS-CoV-2-specific TCRs that had been generated with the MIRA antigen-specificity platform. Breadth was defined as the fraction of unique TCRs that were SARS-CoV-2-associated, and depth was defined as the fraction of total T cells that were SARS-CoV-2-associated. Using the MIRA data, each spike-specific TCR was mapped to the spike region that the TCR reacts to and placed in a CD4 or CD8 class. Log10-transformed breadth and depth values were compared by one-way ANOVA with Sidak's multiple comparisons tests. This is the immuneACCESS table as TCRdb keeps it, with only in-frame sequences that have V and J called. A part of the clones is gone; compared with another copy, unresolved V genes explain less than half, and the rest is unexplained. The DNA gave D and trimming, while V, J and clone size come from that table. Across this sample there are under 95,000 clones, with approximately 89% seen only once. The ten largest clones represent approximately 15% of the sample.

Here the sequenced sample was peripheral blood, taken on day 0 of AZD1222 vaccination. This sequence was found in an adult in good health. The V and J segments used are TRBV5-5 and TRBJ2-5, with TRBD2 matching 10 junction bases. The bases are TGTGCCAGCAGCTTAGCGGGAGGGCCGGAGACCCAGTACTTC. Translation gives CASSLAGGPETQYF.